This T cell receptor (beta chain) was identified in a study of T cell responses to AZD1222 COVID-19 vaccine. Clones were read by immunoSEQ multiplex PCR, and TCRdb kept only the in-frame ones, dropping some. Among some 130,000 clones, 70% to 90% were seen once, and the ten largest hold 1.9%. The CDR3 is 13 amino acids. The V end lost 6 bases, the J end lost 0 bases, and 11 bases lay between the germline ends. The germline V gene encodes CDR1 GTSNPN and CDR2 SVGIG (reference sequence). Sequencing used peripheral blood, obtained on day 0 of AZD1222 vaccination. The sequence derives from an adult in good health. The rearrangement uses TRBV30 and TRBJ1-1; D unresolved. CDR3 in amino acids: CACLLEMNTEAFF. The DNA for the CDR3 is TGTGCCTGCCTCCTGGAAATGAACACTGAAGCTTTCTTT.